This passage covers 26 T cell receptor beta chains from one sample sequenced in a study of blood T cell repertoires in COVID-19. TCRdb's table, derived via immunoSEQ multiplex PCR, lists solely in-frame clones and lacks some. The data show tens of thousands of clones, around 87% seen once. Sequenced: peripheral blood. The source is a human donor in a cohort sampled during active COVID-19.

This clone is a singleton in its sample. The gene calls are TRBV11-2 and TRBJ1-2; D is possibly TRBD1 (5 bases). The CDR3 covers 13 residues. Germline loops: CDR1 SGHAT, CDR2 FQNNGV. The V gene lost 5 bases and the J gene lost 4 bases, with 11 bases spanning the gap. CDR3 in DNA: TGTGCCAGCAGCATACAGGTTTCCTATGGCTACACCTTC. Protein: CASSIQVSYGYTF. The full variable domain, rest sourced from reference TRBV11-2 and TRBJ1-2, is EAGVAQSPRYKIIEKRQSVAFWCNPISGHATLYWYQQILGQGPKLLIQFQNNGVVDDSQLPKDRFSAERLKGVDSTLKIQPAKLEDSAVYLCASSIQVSYGYTFGSGTRLTVV.

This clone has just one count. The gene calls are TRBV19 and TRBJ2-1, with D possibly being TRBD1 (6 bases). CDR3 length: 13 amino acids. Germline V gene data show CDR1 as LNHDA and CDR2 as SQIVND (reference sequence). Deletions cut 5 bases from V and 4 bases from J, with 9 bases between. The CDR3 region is CASSSDSYNEQFF. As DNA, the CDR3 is TGTGCCAGTAGTTCGGACAGTTACAATGAGCAGTTCTTC.

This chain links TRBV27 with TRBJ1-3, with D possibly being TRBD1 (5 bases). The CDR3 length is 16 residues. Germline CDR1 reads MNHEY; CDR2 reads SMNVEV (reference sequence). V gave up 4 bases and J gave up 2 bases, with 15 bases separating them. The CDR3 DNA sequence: TGTGCCAGCAGTTCGCAAGGACACCTCCCTGGAAACACCATATATTTT. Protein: CASSSQGHLPGNTIYF.

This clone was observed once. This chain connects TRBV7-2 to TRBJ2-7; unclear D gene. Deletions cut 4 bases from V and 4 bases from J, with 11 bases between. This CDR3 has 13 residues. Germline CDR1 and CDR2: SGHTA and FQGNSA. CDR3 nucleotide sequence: TGTGCCAGCAGCTCAACCACAGCTTACGAGCAGTACTTC. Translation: CASSSTTAYEQYF.

The DNA of the CDR3 is TGTGCCAGCTCACCACGCCAGGTAAATCATCAGCCCCAGCATTTT. Protein product: CASSPRQVNHQPQHF. The gene calls are TRBV18 and TRBJ1-5; D not certain. The CDR3 is 15 amino acids. V lost 1 base to trimming and J lost 5 bases, with 12 bases between them. Germline values: CDR1 KGHSH, CDR2 LQKENI.

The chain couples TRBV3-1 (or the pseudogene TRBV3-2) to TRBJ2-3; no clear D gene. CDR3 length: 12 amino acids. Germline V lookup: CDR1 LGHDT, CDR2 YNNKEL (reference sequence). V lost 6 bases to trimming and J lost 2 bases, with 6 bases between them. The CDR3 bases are TGTGCCAGCAGATACAACACAGATACGCAGTATTTT. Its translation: CASRYNTDTQYF.

The CDR3 is CASSRGGVGGELFF. The CDR3 DNA follows: TGTGCCAGCAGCCGCGGAGGGGTCGGTGGGGAGCTGTTTTTT. The chain carries TRBV7-9 and TRBJ2-2; D perhaps matches TRBD2 (6 bases). Between the trimmed V and J ends, which lost 5 bases and 8 bases, there was a span of 15 bases. Germline CDR1 SEHNR, CDR2 FQNEAQ (reference sequence). The CDR3 consists of 14 residues.

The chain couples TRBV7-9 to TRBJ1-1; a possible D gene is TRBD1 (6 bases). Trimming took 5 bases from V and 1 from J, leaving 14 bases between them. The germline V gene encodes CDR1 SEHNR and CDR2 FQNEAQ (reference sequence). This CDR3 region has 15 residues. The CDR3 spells CASSLTGHTNTEAFF. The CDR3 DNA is TGTGCCAGCAGCCTCACGGGACACACGAACACTGAAGCTTTCTTT.

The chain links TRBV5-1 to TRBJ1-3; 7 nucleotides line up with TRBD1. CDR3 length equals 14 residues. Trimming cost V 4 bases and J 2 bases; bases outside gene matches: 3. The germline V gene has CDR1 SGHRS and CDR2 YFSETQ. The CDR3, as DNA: TGCGCCAGCAGCACGGGGACAGCTGGAAACACCATATATTTT. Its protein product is CASSTGTAGNTIYF.

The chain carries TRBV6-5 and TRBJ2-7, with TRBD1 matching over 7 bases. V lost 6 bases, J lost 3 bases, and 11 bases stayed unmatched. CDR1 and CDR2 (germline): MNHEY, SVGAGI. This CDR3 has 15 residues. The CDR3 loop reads CASRSEVGQDYEQYF. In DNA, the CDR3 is TGTGCCAGCAGGAGCGAGGTTGGACAGGACTACGAGCAGTACTTC.

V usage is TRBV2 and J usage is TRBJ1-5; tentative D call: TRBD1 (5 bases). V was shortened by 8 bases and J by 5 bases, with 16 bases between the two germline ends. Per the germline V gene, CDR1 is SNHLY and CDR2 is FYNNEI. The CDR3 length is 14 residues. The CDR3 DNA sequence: TGTGCCAGCGCGATCAGGGTGGGTGATCAGCCCCAGCATTTT. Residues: CASAIRVGDQPQHF. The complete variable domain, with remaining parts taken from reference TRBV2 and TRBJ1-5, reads EPEVTQTPSHQVTQMGQEVILRCVPISNHLYFYWYRQILGQKVEFLVSFYNNEISEKSEIFDDQFSVERPDGSNFTLKIRSTKLEDSAMYFCASAIRVGDQPQHFGDGTRLSIL.

The DNA of the CDR3 is TGCGCCAGCAGCCCACAGGTCTCTGGAAACACCATATATTTT. Translating it yields CASSPQVSGNTIYF. The chain has TRBV5-1 and TRBJ1-3, with D possibly TRBD1 on 5 matching bases. The CDR3 covers 14 residues. Germline CDR1 is SGHRS and CDR2 is YFSETQ. V was clipped by 4 bases and J by 0 bases, with 8 bases between them. The whole variable domain, remainder taken from reference TRBV5-1 and TRBJ1-3, is KAGVTQTPRYLIKTRGQQVTLSCSPISGHRSVSWYQQTPGQGLQFLFEYFSETQRNKGNFPGRFSGRQFSNSRSEMNVSTLELGDSALYLCASSPQVSGNTIYFGEGSWLTVV.

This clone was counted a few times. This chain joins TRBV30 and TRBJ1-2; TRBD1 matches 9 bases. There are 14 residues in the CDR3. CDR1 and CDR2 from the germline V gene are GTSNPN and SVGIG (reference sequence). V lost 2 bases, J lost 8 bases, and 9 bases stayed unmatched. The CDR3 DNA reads TGTGCCTGGAGTCCGGACAGGGGTATTTGGGGCTACACCTTC. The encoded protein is CAWSPDRGIWGYTF.

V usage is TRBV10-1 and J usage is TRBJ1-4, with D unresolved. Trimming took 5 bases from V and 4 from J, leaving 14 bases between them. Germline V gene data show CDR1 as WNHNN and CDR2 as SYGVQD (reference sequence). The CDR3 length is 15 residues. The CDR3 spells CASSPSGVNNEKLFF. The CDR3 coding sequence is TGCGCCAGCAGTCCCAGCGGAGTTAATAATGAAAAACTGTTTTTT.

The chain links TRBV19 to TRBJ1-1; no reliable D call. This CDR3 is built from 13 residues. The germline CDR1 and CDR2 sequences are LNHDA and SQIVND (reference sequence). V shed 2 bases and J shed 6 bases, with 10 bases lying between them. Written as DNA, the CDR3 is TGTGCCAGTAGTATAAGGAGGGCAGCTGAAGCTTTCTTT. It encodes CASSIRRAAEAFF. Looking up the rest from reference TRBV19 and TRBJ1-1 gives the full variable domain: DGGITQSPKYLFRKEGQNVTLSCEQNLNHDAMYWYRQDPGQGLRLIYYSQIVNDFQKGDIAEGYSVSREKKESFPLTVTSAQKNPTAFYLCASSIRRAAEAFFGQGTRLTVV.

CDR3: CASSLPRGYTF. CDR3 nucleotides: TGCGCCAGCAGCCTTCCCCGGGGCTACACCTTC. The V and J genes are TRBV5-1 and TRBJ1-2; no clear D gene. The CDR3 length is 11 residues. From germline, CDR1 is SGHRS and CDR2 YFSETQ. Trimming took off 4 bases at V and 8 bases at J, with 9 bases between the two ends.

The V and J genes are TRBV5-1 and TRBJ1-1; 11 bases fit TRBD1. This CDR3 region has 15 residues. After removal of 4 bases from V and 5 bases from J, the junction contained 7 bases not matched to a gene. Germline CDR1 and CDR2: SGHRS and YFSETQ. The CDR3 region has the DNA TGCGCCAGCAGCGCCCAGGGACAGGGGGTAACTGAAGCTTTCTTT. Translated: CASSAQGQGVTEAFF.

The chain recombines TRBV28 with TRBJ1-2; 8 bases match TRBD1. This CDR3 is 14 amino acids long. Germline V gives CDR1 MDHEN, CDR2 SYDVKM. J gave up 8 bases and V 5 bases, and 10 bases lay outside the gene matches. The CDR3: CASSTRLGQGGYTF. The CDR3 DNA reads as TGTGCCAGCAGTACGCGACTTGGACAGGGAGGCTACACCTTC.

The CDR3 nucleotides read TGTGCCAGCGCCCCCGGACAGGGAGGCACTGAAGCTTTCTTT. This codes for CASAPGQGGTEAFF. This chain links TRBV7-2 with TRBJ1-1; 8 bases align to TRBD1. V lost 8 bases, J lost 4 bases, and 9 bases stayed unmatched. The CDR3 runs 14 residues. CDR1 and CDR2 from the germline V gene are SGHTA and FQGNSA.

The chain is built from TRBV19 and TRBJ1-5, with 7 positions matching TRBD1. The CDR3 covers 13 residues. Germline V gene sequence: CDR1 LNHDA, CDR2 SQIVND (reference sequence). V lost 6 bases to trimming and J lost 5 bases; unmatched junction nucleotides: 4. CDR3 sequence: CASRNTGDQPQHF. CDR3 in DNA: TGTGCCAGTAGAAACACAGGGGATCAGCCCCAGCATTTT.

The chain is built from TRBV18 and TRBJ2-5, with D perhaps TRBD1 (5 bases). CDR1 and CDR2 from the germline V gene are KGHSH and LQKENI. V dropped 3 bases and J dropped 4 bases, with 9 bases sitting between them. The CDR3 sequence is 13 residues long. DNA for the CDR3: TGTGCCAGCTCACCGGGGCAGGGAGAGACCCAGTACTTC. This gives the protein CASSPGQGETQYF.

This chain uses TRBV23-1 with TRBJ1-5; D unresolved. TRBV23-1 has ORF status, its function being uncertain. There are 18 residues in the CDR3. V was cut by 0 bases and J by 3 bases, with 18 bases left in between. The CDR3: CASSQSFVRGEPNQPQHF. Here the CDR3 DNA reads TGCGCCAGCAGTCAATCGTTTGTAAGAGGAGAACCCAATCAGCCCCAGCATTTT.

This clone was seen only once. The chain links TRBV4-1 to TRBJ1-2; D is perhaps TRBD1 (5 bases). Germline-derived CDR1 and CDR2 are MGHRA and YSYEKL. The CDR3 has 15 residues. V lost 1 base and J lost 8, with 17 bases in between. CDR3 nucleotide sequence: TGCGCCAGCAGCCAAGGCCCTCTTCAGGGCTGGGGCTACACCTTC. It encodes CASSQGPLQGWGYTF.

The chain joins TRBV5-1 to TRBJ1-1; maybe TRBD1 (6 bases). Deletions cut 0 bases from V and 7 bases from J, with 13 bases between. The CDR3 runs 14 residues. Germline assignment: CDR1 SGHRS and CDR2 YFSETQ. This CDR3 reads CASSLDTGIGEAFF. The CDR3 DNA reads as TGCGCCAGCAGCTTGGATACAGGGATCGGTGAAGCTTTCTTT.

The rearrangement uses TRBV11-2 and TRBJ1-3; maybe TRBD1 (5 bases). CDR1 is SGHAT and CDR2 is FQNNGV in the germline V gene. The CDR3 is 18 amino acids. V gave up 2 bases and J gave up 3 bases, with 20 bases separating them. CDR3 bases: TGTGCCAGCAGCTTACCGCGGGGGAGCGCGGGAAGTGGAAACACCATATATTTT. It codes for CASSLPRGSAGSGNTIYF.

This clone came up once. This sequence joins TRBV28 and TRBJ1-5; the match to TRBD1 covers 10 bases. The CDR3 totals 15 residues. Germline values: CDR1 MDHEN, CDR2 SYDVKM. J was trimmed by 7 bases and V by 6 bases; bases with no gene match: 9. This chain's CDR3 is CASSKTGGAGQPQHF. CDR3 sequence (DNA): TGTGCCAGCAGCAAGACAGGGGGCGCAGGACAGCCCCAGCATTTT.